This T cell receptor beta chain was recovered during a study of blood T cell repertoires in COVID-19. Authors' analysis steps: Amplification with reference gene primers provided the estimates of nucleated cell counts. TCRdb's copy holds only in-frame clones and misses some; the assay was immunoSEQ multiplex PCR. The V and J calls and clone size come from that table; D and trimming were worked out from the DNA. The repertoire holds some 150,000 clones, with around 78% as singletons. Germline CDR1 reads LGHDT; CDR2 reads YNNKEL (reference sequence). The CDR3 contains 13 residues. With 8 bases removed from V and 4 bases from J, the gap between germline ends came to 12 bases. Adults between about 18 and 89 years of age took part from more than 20 US areas. Cohort 3 recovery required two negative PCRs, clearance, or symptom resolution.

This clonotype was sampled from a woman aged 50 to 65 who had recovered from COVID-19. Sequences were obtained from PBMCs or T cells enriched from blood (not recorded which). The J gene is TRBJ1-3, the V gene TRBV3-1 (or the pseudogene TRBV3-2), with D possibly being TRBD1 (5 bases). The CDR3 is CASVTEGGNTIYF. CDR3 DNA sequence: TGTGCCAGCGTTACGGAGGGGGGAAACACCATATATTTT.